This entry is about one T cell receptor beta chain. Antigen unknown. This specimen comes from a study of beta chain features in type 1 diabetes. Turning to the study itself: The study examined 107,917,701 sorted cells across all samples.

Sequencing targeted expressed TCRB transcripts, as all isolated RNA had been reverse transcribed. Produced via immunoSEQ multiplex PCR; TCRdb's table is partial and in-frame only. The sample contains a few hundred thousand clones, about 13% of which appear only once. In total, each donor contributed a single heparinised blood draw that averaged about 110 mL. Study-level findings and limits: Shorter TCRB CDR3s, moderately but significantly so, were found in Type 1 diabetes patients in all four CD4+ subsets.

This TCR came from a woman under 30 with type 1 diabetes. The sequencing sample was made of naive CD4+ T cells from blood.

CDR3 in amino acids: CAWSGGGNEKLFF. CDR3 bases: TGTGCCTGGAGTGGGGGGGGTAATGAAAAACTGTTTTTT. The chain combines TRBV30 with TRBJ1-4; tentatively, D is TRBD1 (5 bases). This CDR3 comprises 13 residues. V was clipped by 1 base and J by 4 bases, with 7 bases between them. CDR1 GTSNPN and CDR2 SVGIG come from the germline V gene (reference sequence).